A selection of T cell receptor beta chains follows, all from one sample in a study of patients and donors after allogeneic stem cell transplantation. TCRdb recomputed calls from the RT-PCR reads with MiXCR, one row per CDR3 protein. Of about 960,000 distinct CDR3 sequences in the sample, more than 15% are singletons; the top ten hold 6%. Sequencing input: blood, either unsorted or a sorted T cell fraction (not recorded which). These receptors came from a human donor who was either an allogeneic HSCT recipient or a stem cell or donor lymphocyte infusion donor (not recorded which). It is not recorded whose cells these are; they may come from a transplant donor. Both conserved end residues are part of each CDR3. The D gene is left open where the match is weak. Rows give clone size only sometimes, using once, few, many, or a class for an expanded clone.

abundance	d_gene	v_gene	len	j_gene	CDR3nt	CDR3aa
NA	NA	TRBV27	18	TRBJ2-3	TGTGCCAGCAGTCCTCTTAGGGGGGACGCTAGGGGTACAGATACGCAGTATTTT	CASSPLRGDARGTDTQYF
NA	NA	TRBV27	16	TRBJ2-1	TGTGCCAGCAGCCCCTGGAACGGGGGAACCTACAATGAGCAGTTCTTC	CASSPWNGGTYNEQFF
NA	NA	TRBV5-1	14	TRBJ2-7	TGCGCCAGCAGCGAGCAGGCCCTGTACTACGAGCAGTACTTC	CASSEQALYYEQYF
NA	TRBD2	TRBV9	15	TRBJ2-3	TGTGCCAGCAATGAGGCGGGAGGGCCGACAGATACGCAGTATTTT	CASNEAGGPTDTQYF
few	NA	TRBV5-1	13	TRBJ2-1	TGCGCCAGCAGCTTGGCCGCGTTCCCAGAGCAGTTCTTC	CASSLAAFPEQFF
many	NA	TRBV12-3/TRBV12-4	13	TRBJ1-1	TGTGCCAGCATCGCCGACAGATACACTGAAGCTTTCTTT	CASIADRYTEAFF
NA	NA	TRBV7-9	15	TRBJ1-4	TGTGCCAGCAGCCCTGCCGGGCGGAGTAATGAAAAACTGTTTTTT	CASSPAGRSNEKLFF
NA	NA	TRBV13	14	TRBJ1-2	TGTGCCAGCAGCTCTCCCCCGGCAGACTATGGCTACACCTTC	CASSSPPADYGYTF
few	NA	TRBV29-1	14	TRBJ1-1	TGCAGCGTTGTAGGCGATGGAAGGGCCCGTGAAGCTTTCTTT	CSVVGDGRAREAFF
few	TRBD2	TRBV20-1	14	TRBJ2-3	TGCAGTGCTAGAGCGGGGGGGAACACAGATACGCAGTATTTT	CSARAGGNTDTQYF
few	TRBD2	TRBV5-6	17	TRBJ2-5	TGTGCCAGCAGCTTGGGGACTAGCGGGAGGGCCCGGAAGACCCAGTACTTC	CASSLGTSGRARKTQYF
NA	TRBD1	TRBV29-1	16	TRBJ2-7	TGCAGCGTTGAAGGTTTCCGGGACAGGCCCCACTACGAGCAGTACTTC	CSVEGFRDRPHYEQYF
few	NA	TRBV20-1	15	TRBJ1-1	TGCAGTGCTAGAGATCCCCAACAGGGAGGCACTGAAGCTTTCTTT	CSARDPQQGGTEAFF
many	NA	TRBV29-1	14	TRBJ2-5	TGCAGCGTTGAAGCACAGGTGAAACAAGAGACCCAGTACTTC	CSVEAQVKQETQYF
once	TRBD2	TRBV11-1	20	TRBJ2-7	TGTGCCAGCAGCAAAAACCCCGGGACTAGCGGGTTGGGGGGCTCCTACGAGCAGTACTTC	CASSKNPGTSGLGGSYEQYF
NA	TRBD1	TRBV29-1	18	TRBJ2-3	TGCAGCGTTGAAGATAGGGACAGGGGTCTCCCTCGAGGCGTTACGCAGTATTTT	CSVEDRDRGLPRGVTQYF
NA	NA	TRBV4-1	16	TRBJ2-7	TGCGCCAGCAGCGCGTGGGGCGGGTCGAGCTCCTACGAGCAGTACTTC	CASSAWGGSSSYEQYF
NA	NA	TRBV5-6	16	TRBJ2-3	TGTGCCAGCAGCTTGGGAAGAAAGGGGGGGACAGATACGCAGTATTTT	CASSLGRKGGTDTQYF
few	NA	TRBV12-3/TRBV12-4	15	TRBJ2-2	TGTGCCAGCAGTTTAGTTAATAGCGTTTCCGGGGAGCTGTTTTTT	CASSLVNSVSGELFF
NA	NA	TRBV11-1	18	TRBJ2-6	TGTGCCAGCAGCTCGACGTCAAATTCCCCCGCTGGGGCCAACGTCCTGACTTTC	CASSSTSNSPAGANVLTF
NA	NA	TRBV12-3/TRBV12-4	15	TRBJ2-1	TGTGCCAGCAGTCCAACCGGACATACCTACAATGAGCAGTTCTTC	CASSPTGHTYNEQFF
few	TRBD2	TRBV29-1	13	TRBJ2-5	TGCAGCGTTAGTAGGACTAGCCGAGAGACCCAGTACTTC	CSVSRTSRETQYF
NA	NA	TRBV4-2	15	TRBJ2-4	TGTGCCAGCAGCCCCTCTACACTAGCCAAAAACATTCAGTACTTC	CASSPSTLAKNIQYF
few	NA	TRBV9	14	TRBJ1-1	TGTGCCAGCAGCGCCGGAAGCATGAACACTGAAGCTTTCTTT	CASSAGSMNTEAFF
NA	TRBD2	TRBV7-3	13	TRBJ2-3	TGTGCCAGCAGCTTATTTCCGGGACTAGCGGTGATTTTT	CASSLFPGLAVIF
NA	TRBD1	TRBV10-3	13	TRBJ1-2	TGTGCCATCAGCGGAGACAGGGTTAGAAACTACACCTTC	CAISGDRVRNYTF
once	TRBD1	TRBV6-2/TRBV6-3	13	TRBJ1-1	TGTGCCAGCAGTCGTATACAGGGGATTGAAGCTTTCTTT	CASSRIQGIEAFF
few	TRBD1	TRBV9	14	TRBJ2-7	TGTGCCAGCAGCGAGACAGGGGATCTGATGGAGCAGTACTTC	CASSETGDLMEQYF
NA	NA	TRBV18	14	TRBJ1-5	TGTGCCAGCTCACACAGGGAGAGCAATCAGCCCCAGCATTTT	CASSHRESNQPQHF
NA	NA	TRBV2	16	TRBJ2-5	TGTGCCAGCAGCGCCGGGGGATTGCTTCTTTTAGAGACCCAGTACTTC	CASSAGGLLLLETQYF
NA	NA	TRBV6-5	15	TRBJ2-3	TGTGCCAGCAGTTCCCGGGGCGGGGTCACAGATACGCAGTATTTT	CASSSRGGVTDTQYF
NA	TRBD2	TRBV7-2	16	TRBJ2-7	TGTGCCAGCAGCCTGGCGGTAGCGGGGGGGCTCTACGAGCAGTACTTC	CASSLAVAGGLYEQYF
few	TRBD1	TRBV3-1	16	TRBJ1-1	TGTGCCAGCAGCCAAGAGAAGGGGACAGGGGCCACTGAAGCTTTCTTT	CASSQEKGTGATEAFF
NA	NA	TRBV7-3	11	TRBJ1-2	TGTGCCAGCAGGGAGCTGCGTGGCTACACCTTC	CASRELRGYTF
NA	NA	TRBV24-1	16	TRBJ2-5	TGTGCCACCAGTGACCGGACCCGGCCAAGACAAGAGACCCAGTACTTC	CATSDRTRPRQETQYF
few	TRBD2	TRBV20-1	15	TRBJ2-3	TGCAGTGCTCCGGAGACTAGCGGGAGGACAGATACGCAGTATTTT	CSAPETSGRTDTQYF
many	NA	TRBV12-3/TRBV12-4	15	TRBJ1-3	TGTGCCAGCAGCCCCGATTCAGGTTTTGCTAACACCATATATTTT	CASSPDSGFANTIYF
few	NA	TRBV7-9	14	TRBJ1-5	TGTGCCAGCAGCTCTTCTAACGGCAGGCAGCCCCAGCATTTT	CASSSSNGRQPQHF
NA	NA	TRBV30	12	TRBJ2-3	TGTGCCTGGAGGAGGGCCACAGATACGCAGTATTTT	CAWRRATDTQYF
few	NA	TRBV5-1	15	TRBJ2-5	TGCGCCAGCAGCTTGGATAGGGTAGGACAAGAGACCCAGTACTTC	CASSLDRVGQETQYF
NA	NA	TRBV7-2	15	TRBJ2-3	TGTGCCAGCAGCTTCAGCACGCGTCCCGGAGATACGCAGTATTTT	CASSFSTRPGDTQYF